Here is one T cell receptor beta chain with its context. Antigen unknown. This sample stems from a study of cytomegalovirus exposure and HLA in healthy donors. Background on the study: From approximately 170 million T cells, an earlier analysis saw roughly 120 million unique TCR beta sequences. Genotyping of roughly 400 donors showed that approximately 83% belonged to the Caucasian-associated ancestry cluster.

The germline V gene has CDR1 KGHSH and CDR2 LQKENI. The ends were cut back, 3 bases at V and 2 bases at J, with 7 bases in the middle. The CDR3 spans 13 residues. Study observations and caveats: In a later analysis, TCR beta V- and J-gene trimming was associated with a missense DCLRE1C variant. Of the V segments, some could not be distinguished, including TRBV6-2 and TRBV6-3, and were excluded.

Primers for the PCR totalled 60 Vbeta and 13 Jbeta. Method: immunoSEQ multiplex PCR; TCRdb's copy keeps in-frame clones and lacks some. The data show under 150,000 clones, nearly 80% seen once. The sample taken for sequencing was PBMCs. The receptor's source is a woman aged 25 to 39 in good health and CMV-seronegative. This rearrangement joins TRBV18 to TRBJ1-1, with no clear D. The CDR3: CASSPSINTEAFF. Written as DNA, the CDR3 is TGTGCCAGCTCACCGTCAATTAACACTGAAGCTTTCTTT.